These T cell receptor beta chains were read from a single sample in a study of beta chain features in type 1 diabetes. Libraries were prepared by immunoSEQ multiplex PCR; TCRdb keeps only in-frame clonotypes and omits some of them. The table includes fewer than 200,000 clones, about 12% detected once. The source material was central memory CD4+ T cells from blood. The receptors were gathered from a woman under 30 in good health. Both conserved end residues are part of each CDR3. The D gene is left open where the match is weak. Clone size is stated in some rows and not others, as once, few, many or a class when expanded.

len	v_gene	abundance	j_gene	d_gene	CDR3aa	CDR3nt
16	TRBV1	few	TRBJ2-7	-	CTGSQDRELAGSEQYF	TGCACCGGCAGCCAAGATAGGGAACTAGCGGGTTCCGAGCAGTACTTC
13	TRBV9	-	TRBJ1-2	-	CASSSQVNYGYTF	TGTGCCAGCAGCTCACAGGTTAACTATGGCTACACCTTC
15	TRBV7-9	-	TRBJ2-1	-	CASSSTGSSYNEQFF	TGTGCCAGCAGCTCGACAGGTTCCTCCTACAATGAGCAGTTCTTC
15	TRBV2	few	TRBJ2-7	TRBD2	CASTQGTSFTGEQYF	TGTGCCAGCACCCAAGGGACTAGCTTTACAGGCGAGCAGTACTTC
12	TRBV7-2	-	TRBJ2-5	-	CASSLDRETQYF	TGTGCCAGCAGCTTAGACAGGGAGACCCAGTACTTC
15	TRBV11-1	-	TRBJ1-1	-	CASSSPPGMNTEAFF	TGTGCCAGCAGCTCCCCCCCAGGTATGAACACTGAAGCTTTCTTT
15	TRBV9	-	TRBJ2-1	TRBD1	CASSVGDRAYNEQFF	TGTGCCAGCAGCGTTGGGGACAGGGCCTACAATGAGCAGTTCTTC
14	TRBV9	-	TRBJ1-1	TRBD1	CASSVGQGGTEAFF	TGTGCCAGCAGCGTAGGACAGGGGGGGACTGAAGCTTTCTTT
16	TRBV28	few	TRBJ2-2	TRBD2	CASSSGLAANTGELFF	TGTGCCAGCAGTTCGGGACTAGCGGCGAACACCGGGGAGCTGTTTTTT
14	TRBV28	-	TRBJ2-7	-	CASSFQYGTYEQYF	TGTGCCAGCAGTTTTCAGTACGGGACCTACGAGCAGTACTTC
13	TRBV29-1	-	TRBJ2-3	TRBD2	CSVEGGNTDTQYF	TGCAGCGTTGAGGGAGGGAACACAGATACGCAGTATTTT
14	TRBV30	few	TRBJ1-5	TRBD1	CAWSTGGLGQPQHF	TGTGCCTGGAGTACAGGGGGCTTAGGTCAGCCCCAGCATTTT
16	TRBV6-5	-	TRBJ2-1	TRBD2	CASSYSSGRRRNEQFF	TGTGCCAGCAGTTACTCGAGCGGGAGAAGGAGGAATGAGCAGTTCTTC
14	TRBV14	few	TRBJ2-7	-	CASSPRAGAYEQYF	TGTGCCAGCAGCCCTCGGGCAGGGGCCTACGAGCAGTACTTC
15	TRBV7-2	few	TRBJ2-1	TRBD1	CASSLATGDNNEQFF	TGTGCCAGCAGCTTGGCGACAGGGGACAACAATGAGCAGTTCTTC
16	TRBV27	-	TRBJ2-1	TRBD2	CASSSLAGVLHNEQFF	TGTGCCAGCAGTTCACTAGCGGGAGTGCTTCACAATGAGCAGTTCTTC
15	TRBV11-2	few	TRBJ2-3	TRBD2	CASSLSGSNTDTQYF	TGTGCCAGCAGTCTTAGCGGGAGTAACACAGATACGCAGTATTTT
12	TRBV25-1	few	TRBJ1-2	-	CASSVQGLPYTF	TGTGCCAGCAGTGTACAGGGCCTTCCCTACACCTTC
15	TRBV9	few	TRBJ2-1	TRBD2	CASSTGTSGGNEQFF	TGTGCCAGCAGCACTGGGACTTCGGGGGGCAATGAGCAGTTCTTC
14	TRBV10-3	few	TRBJ2-7	-	CAISDPTATYEQYF	TGTGCCATCAGTGACCCGACAGCAACCTACGAGCAGTACTTC